This T cell receptor (beta chain) is drawn from a study of OX40 agonist ivuxolimab in advanced cancers. Study in general: The drug used for patients, ivuxolimab, was an agonistic anti-OX40 (CD134) antibody. Partial responses were recorded for three patients, including one with hepatocellular carcinoma and two with cutaneous melanoma.

V shed 4 bases and J shed 5 bases, with 12 bases lying between them. The CDR3 is made up of 14 amino acids. Germline lookup yields CDR1 SGHKS and CDR2 YYEKEE (reference sequence). Sequenced by immunoSEQ multiplex PCR; TCRdb stores in-frame clones only, minus some. The sample shows tens of thousands of clones, about 89% of them seen only once. The rearrangement links TRBV5-5 to TRBJ2-2, with a possible D match to TRBD1 (6 bases). The sequences come from CD4+ or CD8+ T cells sorted from blood, collected in a trial of the OX40 agonist ivuxolimab. The receptor was isolated from an adult with an advanced solid tumor such as melanoma, head and neck, liver or kidney cancer. In nucleotides, the CDR3 is TGTGCCAGCAGCGCAAACACAGGGACCGGGGAGCTGTTTTTT. Amino acids: CASSANTGTGELFF. Drawing the rest from reference TRBV5-5 and TRBJ2-2, the complete variable domain is DAGVTQSPTHLIKTRGQQVTLRCSPISGHKSVSWYQQVLGQGPQFIFQYYEKEERGRGNFPDRFSARQFPNYSSELNVNALLLGDSALYLCASSANTGTGELFFGEGSRLTVL.